This T cell receptor (beta chain) is from a study of OX40 agonist ivuxolimab in advanced cancers. Assay used: immunoSEQ multiplex PCR; TCRdb lists only in-frame clones, some missing. The sample carries tens of thousands of clones, approximately 89% recorded once. The sample holds a few counts of this clone. The CDR3 sequence is 15 residues long. V lost 5 bases, J lost 6 bases, and 17 bases lay in between. Germline assignment: CDR1 LNHNV and CDR2 YYDKDF (reference sequence). The sequence was collected from an adult with an advanced solid tumor such as melanoma, head and neck, liver or kidney cancer. Source: CD4+ or CD8+ T cells sorted from blood, taken in a trial of the OX40 agonist ivuxolimab. This rearrangement joins TRBV15 to TRBJ2-1; a weak D match, TRBD1 (6 bases). The CDR3 DNA sequence: TGTGCCACCAGCGGAAGGGGGTTTGTCCCCAATGAGCAGTTCTTC. Translation gives CATSGRGFVPNEQFF.